The next 21 T cell receptor beta chains were all read from a single sample in a study of T cell responses to AZD1222 COVID-19 vaccine. Method: immunoSEQ multiplex PCR; TCRdb's copy keeps in-frame clones and lacks some. The repertoire holds more than 95,000 clones, with 80% to 90% as singletons. Sample: peripheral blood, taken on day 0 of AZD1222 vaccination. The origin of the receptors is an adult in good health.

The chain joins TRBV28 to TRBJ1-6; D gene unclear. Trimming left V 4 bases short and J 10 bases short, with 8 bases between. The length of the CDR3 is 12 residues. From germline, CDR1 is MDHEN and CDR2 SYDVKM. The CDR3 nucleotides read TGTGCCAGCAGTTGGGCCACATCACCCCTCCACTTT. Translated, it gives CASSWATSPLHF.

The chain has TRBV5-5 and TRBJ1-6; the D gene is possibly TRBD1 (6 bases). Between the trimmed V and J ends, which lost 3 bases and 0 bases, there was a span of 7 bases. Per germline, CDR1 SGHKS and CDR2 YYEKEE (reference sequence). This CDR3 is built from 15 residues. The CDR3 DNA reads TGTGCCAGCAGCTCACAGGGCTCCTATAATTCACCCCTCCACTTT. Protein: CASSSQGSYNSPLHF.

V gene TRBV6-2 or TRBV6-3 combines with J gene TRBJ2-1; 10 bases match TRBD2. Germline V lookup: CDR1 MNHEY, CDR2 SVGEGT. The trim removed 3 bases at V and 3 bases at J, leaving 5 bases unmatched. This CDR3 contains 16 residues. CDR3 loop: CASSYIQRGGYNEQFF. The CDR3 region has the DNA TGTGCCAGCAGTTATATTCAGCGGGGGGGCTACAATGAGCAGTTCTTC.

The genes are TRBV18 and TRBJ1-2, with D uncertain. The CDR3 covers 11 residues. Germline V lookup: CDR1 KGHSH, CDR2 LQKENI. The germline V and J ends were trimmed by 2 bases and 8 bases, with 6 bases remaining between them. CDR3 loop: CASSPGEGYTF. The CDR3, as DNA: TGTGCCAGCTCACCAGGGGAAGGCTACACCTTC.

The CDR3 loop reads CASSIMGAGFYGYTF. CDR3 coding DNA: TGTGCCAGTAGTATTATGGGCGCAGGGTTCTATGGCTACACCTTC. The chain employs TRBV19 and TRBJ1-2; TRBD1 is a possible D gene (5 bases). Trimming left V 3 bases short and J 4 bases short, with 15 bases between. The CDR3 covers 15 residues. Germline-derived CDR1 and CDR2 are LNHDA and SQIVND (reference sequence).

The chain employs TRBV7-8 and TRBJ2-7, with 7 bases identical to TRBD1. The ends lost 2 bases at V and 4 bases at J; junction bases unmatched: 11. The CDR3 length is 16 residues. Per the germline V gene, CDR1 is SGHVS and CDR2 is FQNEAQ. CDR3 DNA sequence: TGTGCCAGCAGCTTATCACCTCCGACAGGGCGGTACGAGCAGTACTTC. It codes for CASSLSPPTGRYEQYF.

This chain links TRBV19 with TRBJ1-1, with TRBD1 as a possible D gene (5 bases). Trimming stripped 9 bases from V and 0 bases from J, with 17 bases between. In germline, CDR1 is LNHDA, CDR2 SQIVND (reference sequence). This CDR3 is built from 15 residues. CDR3 in DNA: TGTGCCAGCACCCGGGGGTCGCGGTTGAACACTGAAGCTTTCTTT. Its translation: CASTRGSRLNTEAFF.

The CDR3 loop is CASSVAGPTDTQYF. The CDR3 region has the DNA TGTGCCAGTAGCGTAGCGGGGCCCACAGATACGCAGTATTTT. The chain has TRBV19 and TRBJ2-3; 8 bases are a match to TRBD2. CDR1 is LNHDA, CDR2 SQIVND, per germline (reference sequence). The CDR3 length is 14 residues. V dropped 6 bases and J dropped 2; count of bases not matched to a gene: 4.

The sample holds one count of this clone. The chain couples TRBV7-9 to TRBJ1-3; D is possibly TRBD1 (5 bases). The CDR3 contains 15 residues. Germline assignment: CDR1 SEHNR and CDR2 FQNEAQ (reference sequence). With 6 bases removed from V and 3 bases from J, the gap between germline ends came to 15 bases. The CDR3 region is CASSPSAGIGNTIYF. CDR3 in DNA: TGTGCCAGCAGTCCTTCCGCAGGGATTGGAAACACCATATATTTT. Based on the CDR3 plus reference TRBV7-9 and TRBJ1-3, the full variable domain is DTGVSQNPRHKITKRGQNVTFRCDPISEHNRLYWYRQTLGQGPEFLTYFQNEAQLEKSRLLSDRFSAERPKGSFSTLEIQRTEQGDSAMYLCASSPSAGIGNTIYFGEGSWLTVV.

V is TRBV28 and J is TRBJ1-1; D may be TRBD1 (5 bases). CDR1 is MDHEN and CDR2 is SYDVKM in the germline V gene. Trimming stripped 6 bases from V and 6 bases from J, with 11 bases between. The CDR3 is 12 amino acids. CDR3 bases: TGTGCCAGCAGCGACAGTTTGTCTGAAGCTTTCTTT. This gives the protein CASSDSLSEAFF.

In DNA, the CDR3 is TGTGCCAGCAGGGGCCTCAGGGCGTCCGAGCAGTACTTC. It specifies CASRGLRASEQYF. The chain couples TRBV2 to TRBJ2-7; tentatively, D is TRBD1 (5 bases). Trimming cost V 6 bases and J 6 bases, with 15 bases left between them. Germline V lookup: CDR1 SNHLY, CDR2 FYNNEI. The CDR3 is 13 amino acids.

V usage is TRBV5-1 and J usage is TRBJ2-7, with 11 bases aligning to TRBD2. The J segment lost 3 bases and the V segment lost 6 bases, leaving 8 bases of the junction unmatched. The CDR3 consists of 15 residues. Per the germline V gene, CDR1 is SGHRS and CDR2 is YFSETQ. The CDR3 reads CASTPLGTSGYEQYF. CDR3 DNA: TGCGCCAGCACGCCCCTCGGGACTAGCGGCTACGAGCAGTACTTC.

The chain couples TRBV5-1 to TRBJ1-1; no clear D gene. The V gene's germline CDR1 is SGHRS and CDR2 YFSETQ. This CDR3 comprises 14 residues. Trimming stripped 0 bases from V and 6 bases from J, with 12 bases between. CDR3 sequence (DNA): TGCGCCAGCAGCTTGGGCATGAGTGAGGCTGAAGCTTTCTTT. Protein product: CASSLGMSEAEAFF. The full variable domain, in which reference TRBV5-1 and TRBJ1-1 provide the parts outside the CDR3, is KAGVTQTPRYLIKTRGQQVTLSCSPISGHRSVSWYQQTPGQGLQFLFEYFSETQRNKGNFPGRFSGRQFSNSRSEMNVSTLELGDSALYLCASSLGMSEAEAFFGQGTRLTVV.

The chain recombines TRBV6-5 with TRBJ1-2, with D perhaps TRBD1 (6 bases). The CDR3 loop spans 14 amino acids. V was shortened by 7 bases and J by 0 bases, with 12 bases between the two germline ends. CDR1 is MNHEY, CDR2 SVGAGI, per germline. The CDR3 region is CASNRRGPNYGYTF. CDR3 in DNA: TGTGCCAGCAATCGCAGGGGTCCTAACTATGGCTACACCTTC.

This clone was detected only once. This rearrangement joins TRBV28 to TRBJ1-5; D ambiguous. This CDR3 comprises 17 residues. Germline lookup yields CDR1 MDHEN and CDR2 SYDVKM. V dropped 4 bases and J dropped 1 base, with 17 bases sitting between them. For the CDR3, the DNA is TGTGCCAGCAGTTCGTACGGGGTAATGAGAAGCAATCAGCCCCAGCATTTT. It codes for CASSSYGVMRSNQPQHF.

The V and J genes are TRBV14 and TRBJ1-2; unclear D gene. The CDR3 extends over 15 amino acids. Germline V gives CDR1 SGHDN, CDR2 FVKESK. V gave up 4 bases and J gave up 2 bases, with 14 bases separating them. The DNA for the CDR3 is TGTGCCAGCAGCCTCACACCGAGTCACAACTATGGCTACACCTTC. Protein: CASSLTPSHNYGYTF.

The chain is built from TRBV5-5 and TRBJ1-2; no definite D call. Germline V lookup: CDR1 SGHKS, CDR2 YYEKEE (reference sequence). The CDR3 has 13 residues. V was trimmed by 2 bases and J by 3 bases, leaving 8 bases between them. CDR3 sequence: CASSLETYYGYTF. The DNA of the CDR3 is TGTGCCAGCAGCTTAGAAACATACTATGGCTACACCTTC.

The table lists this clone with a few counts. The rearrangement links TRBV7-2 to TRBJ2-5, with D hard to call. Trimming cost V 1 base and J 5 bases, with 14 bases left between them. Germline-derived CDR1 and CDR2 are SGHTA and FQGNSA. This CDR3 is built from 15 residues. CDR3 amino acids: CASSLVGGVGETQYF. For the CDR3, the DNA is TGTGCCAGCAGCTTAGTTGGTGGGGTTGGGGAGACCCAGTACTTC.

J is TRBJ1-3 and V is TRBV7-8; 7 nucleotides align to TRBD1. The CDR3 is 16 residues long. Germline V gene sequence: CDR1 SGHVS, CDR2 FQNEAQ. Trimming cost V 4 bases and J 0 bases; bases outside gene matches: 6. The CDR3 region is CASSYRTGSSGNTIYF. Here the CDR3 DNA reads TGTGCCAGCAGCTACCGGACAGGAAGCTCTGGAAACACCATATATTTT.

This clone was found a few times. This chain connects TRBV19 to TRBJ2-6; D is unresolved. CDR3 length: 17 residues. Trimming took 2 bases from V and 0 from J, leaving 11 bases between them. Germline V gene data show CDR1 as LNHDA and CDR2 as SQIVND (reference sequence). CDR3 bases: TGTGCCAGTAGTATATCCGGGTCACACTCTGGGGCCAACGTCCTGACTTTC. Protein: CASSISGSHSGANVLTF.

V usage is TRBV5-1 and J usage is TRBJ1-2; 8 nucleotides match TRBD1. The J segment lost 3 bases and the V segment lost 4 bases, leaving 5 bases of the junction unmatched. This CDR3 spans 14 amino acids. Germline assignment: CDR1 SGHRS and CDR2 YFSETQ. The CDR3 nucleotides read TGCGCCAGCAGCCCGGGACAGGATCACTATGGCTACACCTTC. Amino acids: CASSPGQDHYGYTF.